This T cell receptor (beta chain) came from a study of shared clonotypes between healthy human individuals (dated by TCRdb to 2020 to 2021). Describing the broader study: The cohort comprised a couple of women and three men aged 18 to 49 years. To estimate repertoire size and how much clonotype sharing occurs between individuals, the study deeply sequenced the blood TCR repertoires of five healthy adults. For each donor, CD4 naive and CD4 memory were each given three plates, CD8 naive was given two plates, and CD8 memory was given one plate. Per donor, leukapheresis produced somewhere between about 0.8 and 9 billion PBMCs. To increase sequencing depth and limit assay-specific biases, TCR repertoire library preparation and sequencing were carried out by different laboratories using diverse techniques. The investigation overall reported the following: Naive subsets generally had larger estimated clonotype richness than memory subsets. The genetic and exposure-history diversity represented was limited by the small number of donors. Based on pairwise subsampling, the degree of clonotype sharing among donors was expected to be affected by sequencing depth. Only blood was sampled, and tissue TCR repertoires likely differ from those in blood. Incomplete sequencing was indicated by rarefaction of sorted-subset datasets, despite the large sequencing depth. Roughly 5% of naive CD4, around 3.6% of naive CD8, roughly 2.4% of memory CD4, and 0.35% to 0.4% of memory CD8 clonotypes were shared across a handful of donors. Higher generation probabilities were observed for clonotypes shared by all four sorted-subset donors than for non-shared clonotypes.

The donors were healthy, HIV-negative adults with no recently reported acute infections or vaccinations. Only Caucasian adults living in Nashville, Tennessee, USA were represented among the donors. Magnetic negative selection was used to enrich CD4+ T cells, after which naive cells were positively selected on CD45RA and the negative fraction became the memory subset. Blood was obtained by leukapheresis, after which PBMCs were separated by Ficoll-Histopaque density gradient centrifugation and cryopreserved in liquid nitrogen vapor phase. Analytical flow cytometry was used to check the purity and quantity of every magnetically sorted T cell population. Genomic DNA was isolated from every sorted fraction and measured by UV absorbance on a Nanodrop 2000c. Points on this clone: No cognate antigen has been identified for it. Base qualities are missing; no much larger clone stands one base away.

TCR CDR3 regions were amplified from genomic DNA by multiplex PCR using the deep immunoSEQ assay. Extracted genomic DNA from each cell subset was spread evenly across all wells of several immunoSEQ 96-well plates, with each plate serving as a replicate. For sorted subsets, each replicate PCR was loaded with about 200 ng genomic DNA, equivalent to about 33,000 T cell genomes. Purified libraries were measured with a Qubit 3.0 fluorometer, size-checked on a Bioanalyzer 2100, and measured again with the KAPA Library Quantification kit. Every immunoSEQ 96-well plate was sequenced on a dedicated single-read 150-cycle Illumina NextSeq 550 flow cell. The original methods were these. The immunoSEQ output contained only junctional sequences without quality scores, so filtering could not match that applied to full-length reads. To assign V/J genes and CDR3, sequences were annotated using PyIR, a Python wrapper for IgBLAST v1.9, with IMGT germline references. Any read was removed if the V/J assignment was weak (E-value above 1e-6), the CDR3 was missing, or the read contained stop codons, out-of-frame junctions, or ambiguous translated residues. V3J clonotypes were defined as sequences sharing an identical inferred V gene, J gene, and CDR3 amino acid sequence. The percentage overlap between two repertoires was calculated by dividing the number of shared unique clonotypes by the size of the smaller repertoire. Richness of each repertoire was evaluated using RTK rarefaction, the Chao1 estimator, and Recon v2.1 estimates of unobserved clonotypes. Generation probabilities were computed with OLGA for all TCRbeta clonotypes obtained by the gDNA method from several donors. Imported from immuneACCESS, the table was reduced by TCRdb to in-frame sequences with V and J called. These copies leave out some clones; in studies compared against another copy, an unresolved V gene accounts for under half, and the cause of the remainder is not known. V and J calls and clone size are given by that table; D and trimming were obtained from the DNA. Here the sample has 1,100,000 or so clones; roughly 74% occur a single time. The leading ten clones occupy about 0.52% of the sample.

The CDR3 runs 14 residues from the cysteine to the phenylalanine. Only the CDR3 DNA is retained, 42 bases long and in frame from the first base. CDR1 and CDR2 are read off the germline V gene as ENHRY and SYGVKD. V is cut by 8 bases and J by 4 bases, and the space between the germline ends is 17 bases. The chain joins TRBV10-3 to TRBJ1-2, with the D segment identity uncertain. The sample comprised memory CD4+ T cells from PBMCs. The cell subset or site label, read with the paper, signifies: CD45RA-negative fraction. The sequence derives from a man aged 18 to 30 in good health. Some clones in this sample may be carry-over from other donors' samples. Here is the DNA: TGTGCCATCGCCATGGACCACGCTGTCTATGGCTACACCTTC. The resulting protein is CAIAMDHAVYGYTF.